This is a list of T cell receptor beta chains from one sample in a study of early T cells in non-severe SARS-CoV-2 infection. TCRdb independently ran MiXCR on the 5' RACE reads; one entry per CDR3 protein. Among about 50,000 distinct CDR3 sequences listed, about a tenth were seen once. Sequencing was performed on whole blood. All receptors come from an adult who was a healthcare worker with PCR-confirmed SARS-CoV-2 infection or an uninfected control (not recorded which). CDR3s include the opening cysteine and the closing phenylalanine or tryptophan. The D gene is left open where the match is weak. The size entry is marked missing in some rows and otherwise reads once, few, many or a size class.

clone size: many
J gene: TRBJ2-5
D gene: TRBD2
V gene: TRBV27
CDR3 DNA: TGTGCCAGCAGTGCTGGACTAGCGGGAGGGCTCCAAGAGACCCAGTACTTC
CDR3 protein: CASSAGLAGGLQETQYF

clone size: many
J gene: TRBJ2-1
D gene: -
V gene: TRBV10-3
CDR3 DNA: TGTGCCATCAGTAGACCTGGCGAAACCTACAATGAGCAGTTCTTC
CDR3 protein: CAISRPGETYNEQFF

clone size: many
J gene: TRBJ1-1
D gene: -
V gene: TRBV28
CDR3 DNA: TGTGCCAGCACCCTGGGAGGTGAAGCTTTCTTT
CDR3 protein: CASTLGGEAFF

clone size: -
J gene: TRBJ1-2
D gene: -
V gene: TRBV19
CDR3 DNA: TGTGCCAGCACGCCCCGGGCGGGCGGCTACACCTTC
CDR3 protein: CASTPRAGGYTF

clone size: -
J gene: TRBJ1-1
D gene: -
V gene: TRBV28
CDR3 DNA: TGTGCCAGCAATGTGGCCAGCACTGAAGCTTTCTTT
CDR3 protein: CASNVASTEAFF

clone size: few
J gene: TRBJ1-2
D gene: -
V gene: TRBV6-2/TRBV6-3
CDR3 DNA: TGTGCCAGCTCCCGAGGCCATTCGGAGGCGTATGGCTACACCTTC
CDR3 protein: CASSRGHSEAYGYTF

clone size: many
J gene: TRBJ1-6
D gene: -
V gene: TRBV20-1
CDR3 DNA: TGCAGTCCTTCGTCAACGGGTTCACCCCTCCACTTT
CDR3 protein: CSPSSTGSPLHF

clone size: many
J gene: TRBJ2-5
D gene: TRBD2
V gene: TRBV4-1
CDR3 DNA: TGCGCCAGCAGCCAAGCCCCCGGGACTATCCCGGAGACCCAGTACTTC
CDR3 protein: CASSQAPGTIPETQYF

clone size: -
J gene: TRBJ1-5
D gene: -
V gene: TRBV6-2/TRBV6-3
CDR3 DNA: TGTGCCAGCGGCCTAAGACACTACAATCAGCCCCAGCATTTT
CDR3 protein: CASGLRHYNQPQHF

clone size: -
J gene: TRBJ2-3
D gene: TRBD2
V gene: TRBV6-6
CDR3 DNA: TGTGCCAGCAGGGGGAGGGGTATGGGAGATACGCAGTATTTT
CDR3 protein: CASRGRGMGDTQYF

clone size: many
J gene: TRBJ1-1
D gene: -
V gene: TRBV6-2/TRBV6-3
CDR3 DNA: TGTGCCAGCACCGGAAGACAGTTCCTGAACACTGAAGCTTTCTTT
CDR3 protein: CASTGRQFLNTEAFF

clone size: many
J gene: TRBJ2-3
D gene: -
V gene: TRBV4-3
CDR3 DNA: TGCGCCAGCAGCCCTACAGGTAACGGGAGAGATACGCAGTATTTT
CDR3 protein: CASSPTGNGRDTQYF

clone size: many
J gene: TRBJ1-2
D gene: -
V gene: TRBV5-5
CDR3 DNA: TGTGCCAGCAGCTTGCCGGACAACTATGGCTACACCTTC
CDR3 protein: CASSLPDNYGYTF

clone size: few
J gene: TRBJ1-2
D gene: TRBD1
V gene: TRBV30
CDR3 DNA: TGTGCCTGGACAGAACGGGACAGGGATTTGGGCTACACCTTC
CDR3 protein: CAWTERDRDLGYTF

clone size: many
J gene: TRBJ2-3
D gene: -
V gene: TRBV7-3
CDR3 DNA: TGTGCCAGCAGCCGTTCTGGGCAGAGCACAGATACGCAGTATTTT
CDR3 protein: CASSRSGQSTDTQYF

clone size: few
J gene: TRBJ2-1
D gene: TRBD1
V gene: TRBV14
CDR3 DNA: TGTGCCAGCAGCCAAGGGGAAGGACAGGGGTTCTTCTCCTACAATGAGCAGTTCTTC
CDR3 protein: CASSQGEGQGFFSYNEQFF

clone size: many
J gene: TRBJ2-1
D gene: TRBD2
V gene: TRBV6-5
CDR3 DNA: TGTGCCAGCAGTTACTCGAAGGGACTAGCGGGAGTCCGAACCTACAATGAGCAGTTCTTC
CDR3 protein: CASSYSKGLAGVRTYNEQFF